This entry lists 10 T cell receptor beta chains sequenced from one sample in a study of CD8+ T cells in alopecia areata. The treatment: oral pan-JAK inhibitor, 5-10 mg twice daily. Investigators isolated RNA and reverse transcribed it into cDNA to act as the sequencing template. The table came from immunoSEQ multiplex PCR; TCRdb's copy has only in-frame clones and leaves some out. The sample has 150,000 to 200,000 clones; approximately 57% are singletons. Sequenced here: CD4+ T cells sorted from blood, sampled at week 24, from a patient treated with tofacitinib. The receptors come from a human donor with alopecia areata.

This chain links TRBV29-1 with TRBJ2-6; D may match TRBD1 or TRBD2 (5 bases each). V lost 6 bases to trimming and J lost 1 base, with 13 bases between them. The CDR3 is 15 amino acids. From germline, CDR1 is SQVTM and CDR2 ANQGSEA. The CDR3 loop is CSVKTGGSGANVLTF. DNA of the CDR3: TGCAGCGTAAAAACTGGGGGTTCTGGGGCCAACGTCCTGACTTTC. The variable domain in full, with the rest retrieved from reference TRBV29-1 and TRBJ2-6, is SAVISQKPSRDICQRGTSLTIQCQVDSQVTMMFWYRQQPGQSLTLIATANQGSEATYESGFVIDKFPISRPNLTFSTLTVSNMSPEDSSIYLCSVKTGGSGANVLTFGAGSRLTVL.

This clone was recorded at least ten times. This chain connects TRBV27 to TRBJ1-3; D is unclear. The germline V gene encodes CDR1 MNHEY and CDR2 SMNVEV (reference sequence). The CDR3 sequence is 13 residues long. Deletions cut 10 bases from V and 0 bases from J, with 10 bases between. The CDR3 sequence is CANPEISGNTIYF. The CDR3 bases are TGTGCCAACCCAGAAATCTCTGGAAACACCATATATTTT.

V usage is TRBV4-2 and J usage is TRBJ1-2; D is unresolved. CDR1 is LGHNA and CDR2 is YNFKEQ in the germline V gene. The V and J ends lost 0 bases and 5 bases respectively, with 7 bases between them. This CDR3 is built from 13 residues. For the CDR3, the DNA is TGTGCCAGCAGCCAAGATCGTGCGTATGGCTACACCTTC. Translation gives CASSQDRAYGYTF.

This clone occurred once. The rearrangement uses TRBV29-1 and TRBJ2-5; the D is unclear. V gave up 5 bases and J gave up 5 bases, with 9 bases separating them. This CDR3 is built from 11 residues. Germline CDR1 and CDR2: SQVTM and ANQGSEA. For the CDR3, the DNA is TGCAGCGTTATCGTAGGGGAGACCCAGTACTTC. Residues: CSVIVGETQYF. The variable domain in full, completed from reference TRBV29-1 and TRBJ2-5, reads SAVISQKPSRDICQRGTSLTIQCQVDSQVTMMFWYRQQPGQSLTLIATANQGSEATYESGFVIDKFPISRPNLTFSTLTVSNMSPEDSSIYLCSVIVGETQYFGPGTRLLVL.

At least ten counts were recorded for this clone. The chain links TRBV27 to TRBJ2-7; D is unclear. Trimming took off 3 bases at V and 0 bases at J, with 12 bases between the two ends. Per germline, CDR1 MNHEY and CDR2 SMNVEV (reference sequence). The CDR3 is 15 residues long. Written as DNA, the CDR3 is TGTGCCAGCAGTTTCTCTCCACAATCCTCCTACGAGCAGTACTTC. This gives the protein CASSFSPQSSYEQYF.

The chain joins TRBV10-3 to TRBJ2-7; 7 nucleotides agree with TRBD1. The CDR3 consists of 11 residues. Germline assignment: CDR1 ENHRY and CDR2 SYGVKD. With 3 bases clipped from V and 12 bases from J, the junction kept 5 bases outside the gene matches. CDR3 sequence: CAISDKGQTYF. CDR3 DNA: TGTGCCATCAGTGACAAGGGACAGACGTACTTC.

The chain combines TRBV30 with TRBJ1-2; tentative D call: TRBD1 (6 bases). Trimming left V 2 bases short and J 8 bases short, with 12 bases between. This CDR3 is 12 amino acids long. Germline V gives CDR1 GTSNPN, CDR2 SVGIG (reference sequence). The CDR3 DNA sequence: TGTGCCTGGAGTCCCCAGGGGTTCGGCTACACCTTC. Its protein is CAWSPQGFGYTF.

This clone came up a few times. The rearrangement links TRBV29-1 to TRBJ2-6, with TRBD1 identical over 8 bases. Germline V gives CDR1 SQVTM, CDR2 ANQGSEA. With 6 bases clipped from V and 2 bases from J, the junction kept 9 bases outside the gene matches. This CDR3 is built from 16 residues. CDR3 residues: CSVTGQGTTGANVLTF. The CDR3 DNA reads as TGCAGCGTGACCGGACAGGGAACGACTGGGGCCAACGTCCTGACTTTC.

This clone has more than one count but fewer than ten. This chain connects TRBV7-2 to TRBJ1-2; TRBD1 agrees at 8 bases. Germline values: CDR1 SGHTA, CDR2 FQGNSA. The V gene end was trimmed by 1 base and the J gene end by 4 bases; junction bases not matched to a gene: 5. CDR3 length equals 15 residues. CDR3 DNA: TGTGCCAGCAGCTTAGAGCCGGGACAGGTCTATGGCTACACCTTC. It is translated as CASSLEPGQVYGYTF.

The chain links TRBV27 to TRBJ1-5; D unclear. V lost 2 bases, J lost 7 bases, and 15 bases lay in between. The CDR3 has 15 amino acids. CDR1 and CDR2 (germline): MNHEY, SMNVEV (reference sequence). CDR3: CASSLEGRVWQPQHF. The CDR3 coding sequence is TGTGCCAGCAGTTTAGAAGGGAGGGTTTGGCAGCCCCAGCATTTT.